This is a list of T cell receptor beta chains from one sample in a study of spatial heterogeneity in lung cancer. TCRdb reprocessed the 5' RACE reads with MiXCR, giving one entry per CDR3 protein. The table has tens of thousands of distinct CDR3 sequences, roughly a fifth seen once. The source material was PBMCs, sampled at follow-up. Receptor source: a male donor with early-stage non-small cell lung cancer. The CDR3 runs from the conserved cysteine through the conserved F or W. D genes are given only for firm matches. Size tells how often a clone was seen (once, few, many) or the class of an expanded clone, and some rows leave it out.

>TRBD1|TRBJ1-4|TRBV7-2|few
TGTGCCAGCAGCCCTTACAGGGGCGTTAATGAAAAACTGTTTTTT
CASSPYRGVNEKLFF
>.|TRBJ2-5|TRBV27|many
TGTGCCAGCAGTCTACTGGACCAAGAGACCCAGTACTTC
CASSLLDQETQYF
>.|TRBJ2-6|TRBV5-1|.
TGCGCCAGCAGCGAAGGGGCCGGGGCCAACGTCCTGACTTTC
CASSEGAGANVLTF
>TRBD1|TRBJ2-1|TRBV11-2|few
TGTGCCAGCAGGTTCGACAGGGGGGCATCAAATGAGCAGTTCTTC
CASRFDRGASNEQFF
>.|TRBJ1-3|TRBV9|.
TGTGCCAGCAGCGTAGAAGCAGGCTTCTCTGGAAACACCATATATTTT
CASSVEAGFSGNTIYF
>.|TRBJ1-1|TRBV12-3/TRBV12-4|many
TGTGCCAGCAGTTTCAGGGTCACGACTGAAGCTTTCTTT
CASSFRVTTEAFF
>.|TRBJ2-3|TRBV29-1|many
TGCAGCGCCTTAAGAGGGTATTCACCAGATACGCAGTATTTT
CSALRGYSPDTQYF
>.|TRBJ1-5|TRBV12-5|.
TGTGCTAGTGGCGGACCTGGAGATCAGCCCCAGCATTTT
CASGGPGDQPQHF
>.|TRBJ1-6|TRBV3-1|few
TGTGCCAGCACCCGCGGGCATTCACCCCTCCACTTT
CASTRGHSPLHF
>.|TRBJ2-5|TRBV3-1|.
TGTGCCAGCACCCGGGACCTCCAAGAGACCCAGTACTTC
CASTRDLQETQYF
>.|TRBJ2-2|TRBV5-1|.
TGCGCCAGCAGCTTGGAACCGAACACCGGGGAGCTGTTTTTT
CASSLEPNTGELFF
>.|TRBJ1-1|TRBV5-1|.
TGCGCCAGCAGCTTGGAGATGGGCACTGAAGCTTTCTTT
CASSLEMGTEAFF
>.|TRBJ2-7|TRBV24-1|many
TGTGCCACCAGTGGCGGGGCTCCACCCTACGAGCAGTACTTC
CATSGGAPPYEQYF
>TRBD1|TRBJ2-7|TRBV20-1|.
TGCAGTGCTAGGGAGGACAGGTCGGGATACGAGCAGTACTTC
CSAREDRSGYEQYF
>.|TRBJ2-7|TRBV20-1|few
TGCAGTGCTAGAGATCAGGGCAGTTCGGACGAGCAGTACTTC
CSARDQGSSDEQYF
>TRBD1|TRBJ1-2|TRBV12-3/TRBV12-4|many
TGTGCCAGCAGCTTGGAAACAGGGGGCCCCGAGTCGGGCTACACCTTC
CASSLETGGPESGYTF
>.|TRBJ1-2|TRBV20-1|many
TGCAGTGCTAGAGGAATAGCGCAAGGCTACACCTTC
CSARGIAQGYTF
>TRBD1|TRBJ2-1|TRBV7-3|many
TGTGCCAGCAGCCCTACGGGACAGGGGGTCGATGAGCAGTTCTTC
CASSPTGQGVDEQFF
>.|TRBJ1-5|TRBV20-1|few
TGCAGTGCTAGAGGACAGTACAATCAGCCCCAGCATTTT
CSARGQYNQPQHF
>.|TRBJ2-3|TRBV11-2|few
TGTGCCAGCACCCGGTGGGGCGGGGATATCCTCACAGATACGCAGTATTTT
CASTRWGGDILTDTQYF
>.|TRBJ2-5|TRBV20-1|few
TGCAGTGCTAGTCGCCCCCAAGAGACCCAGTACTTC
CSASRPQETQYF
>TRBD1|TRBJ2-5|TRBV20-1|.
TGCAGTGCTAGAGATTGGACAGGGGGGACCGTCCTACAAGAGACCCAGTACTTC
CSARDWTGGTVLQETQYF
>TRBD2|TRBJ2-2|TRBV9|.
TGTGCCAGCAGCCCTAGGACTAGCGGGGGTTTCGGGGAGCTGTTTTTT
CASSPRTSGGFGELFF
>.|TRBJ2-1|TRBV19|.
TGTGCCAACTCTTTCCCTGGGGGAGCGAATGAGCAGTTCTTC
CANSFPGGANEQFF
>TRBD2|TRBJ2-7|TRBV6-5|many
TGTGCCAGCAGTTCGATCCAGCGGGGGAACGACGAGCAGTACTTC
CASSSIQRGNDEQYF
>TRBD1|TRBJ1-4|TRBV7-9|.
TGTGCCAGCAGCCCCACCGGGACAGGGGCCACTGAGCTGTTTTTT
CASSPTGTGATELFF
>.|TRBJ1-1|TRBV15|few
TGTGCCACCAGCAGCAGTCGGGGGACTGAAGCTTTCTTT
CATSSSRGTEAFF
>TRBD2|TRBJ2-7|TRBV20-1|many
TGCAGTGCTGGGACTAGCCCCTACGAGCAGTACTTC
CSAGTSPYEQYF
>TRBD1|TRBJ1-2|TRBV12-3/TRBV12-4|.
TGTGCCAGCAGGCTGGACAGGGCCTATGGCTACACCTTC
CASRLDRAYGYTF
>.|TRBJ2-7|TRBV18|.
TGTGCCAGCACAAATGGACAGACCTACGAGCAGTACTTC
CASTNGQTYEQYF
>TRBD2|TRBJ2-1|TRBV5-4|.
TGTGCCAGCAGCTTGTTTCAGCGGGAGGTAAAGTTCTTC
CASSLFQREVKFF
>.|TRBJ1-5|TRBV3-1|many
TGTGCCAGCAGCCAACTGGTGGGGCAGCCCCAGCATTTT
CASSQLVGQPQHF
>TRBD2|TRBJ2-7|TRBV7-2|few
TGTGCCAGCAGCCTACAATTACTAGCGGGACGAGCCTACGAGCAGTACTTC
CASSLQLLAGRAYEQYF
>.|TRBJ1-2|TRBV4-3|.
TGCGCCAGCAGCCTAGACTCTCGGACAGAGAGTAACTACTATGGCTACACCTTC
CASSLDSRTESNYYGYTF
>TRBD1|TRBJ2-2|TRBV7-9|.
TGTGCCAGCAGCCCGCCGGGACAGGGTTTTCTCGGGGAGCTGTTTTTT
CASSPPGQGFLGELFF
>.|TRBJ1-1|TRBV6-2/TRBV6-3|.
TGTGCCAGCATTTCGTACACGAGGAACACTGAAGCTTTCTTT
CASISYTRNTEAFF
>.|TRBJ2-2|TRBV20-1|.
TGCAGTGCCGGACACAACACCGGGGAGCTGTTTTTT
CSAGHNTGELFF